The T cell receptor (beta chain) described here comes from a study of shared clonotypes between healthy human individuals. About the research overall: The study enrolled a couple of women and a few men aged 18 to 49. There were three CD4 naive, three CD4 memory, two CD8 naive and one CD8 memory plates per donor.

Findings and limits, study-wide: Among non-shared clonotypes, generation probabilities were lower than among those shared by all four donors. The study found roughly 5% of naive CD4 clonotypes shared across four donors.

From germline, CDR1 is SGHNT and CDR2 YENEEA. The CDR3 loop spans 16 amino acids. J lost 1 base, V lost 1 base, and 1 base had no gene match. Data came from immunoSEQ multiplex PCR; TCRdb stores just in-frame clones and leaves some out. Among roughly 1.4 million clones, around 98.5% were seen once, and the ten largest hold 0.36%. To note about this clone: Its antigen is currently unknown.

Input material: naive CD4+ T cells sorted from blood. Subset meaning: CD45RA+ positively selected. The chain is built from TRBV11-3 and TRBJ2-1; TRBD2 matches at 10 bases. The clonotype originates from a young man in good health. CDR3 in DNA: TGTGCCAGCAGCTTAGCTAGCGGGAGTTCCTACAATGAGCAGTTCTTC. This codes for CASSLASGSSYNEQFF.